The entry below gives a single T cell receptor (beta chain) sequence along with its context. Its antigen is currently unknown. This record comes from a study of cytomegalovirus exposure and HLA in healthy donors. The PCR employed 60 Vbeta primers together with 13 Jbeta primers. Profiling relied on immunoSEQ multiplex PCR, and the TCRdb table lists in-frame clones only, not all of them. The table has some 150,000 clones, 60% to 85% seen once; the top ten hold 3% to 4%. Points from the study as a whole: Trimming of TCR beta V- and J-genes showed a link, identified in a later analysis, to a missense DCLRE1C variant.

The CDR3 is made up of 14 amino acids. V was clipped by 2 bases and J by 4 bases; unmatched bases: 1. Germline assignment: CDR1 MGHRA and CDR2 YSYEKL. Sequenced: PBMCs. This clonotype originated in a woman in her forties in good health and CMV-seronegative. V gene TRBV4-1 combines with J gene TRBJ1-4, with 7 nucleotides matching TRBD1. CDR3 coding DNA: TGCGCCAGCAGCCAAACAGGGGTTAATGAAAAACTGTTTTTT. Translated, it gives CASSQTGVNEKLFF.